This TCR beta chain originates from a study of CD4 and CD8 cells across lung adenocarcinoma regions. The patients had localized lung adenocarcinoma, a non-small cell subtype. This clonotype has only a few counts. TCRdb fed the PCR reads into MiXCR, producing one record per CDR3 protein. The data show 10,000 to 15,000 distinct CDR3 sequences, over 45% seen once. Sequenced material: CD8+ T cells from the margin of a lung tumor. This TCR was recovered from a male donor with lung adenocarcinoma. The CD4 and CD8 labels of this study may be unreliable.

The CDR3 bases are TGTGCCAGCAGCGCACAGGGGGGGAACTACGAGCAGTACTTC. Its translation: CASSAQGGNYEQYF. The chain joins TRBV9 to TRBJ2-7, with a weak D call TRBD1 (8 bases). The CDR3 length is 14 residues. Germline CDR1 SGDLS, CDR2 YYNGEE. The V gene lost 3 bases and the J gene lost 3 bases, with 13 bases spanning the gap.